These T cell receptor beta chains were read from a single sample in a study of blood T cell dynamics during melanoma immunotherapy. Produced via immunoSEQ multiplex PCR; TCRdb's table is partial and in-frame only. The data hold about 10,000 clones, with around nine tenths observed a single time. This specimen was blood, taken from a patient treated with checkpoint blockade. These receptors were obtained from a human donor with melanoma. Each CDR3 is given with its conserved first and last residue. The D gene is left open where the match is weak. Only some rows state a clone size, as once, few, many or a class for expanded clones.

CDR3nt: TGTGCCAGCAGCTTGAGGACTAGCGGGAGGAACGAGCAGTACTTC
CDR3aa: CASSLRTSGRNEQYF
v_gene: TRBV5-4
d_gene: TRBD2
j_gene: TRBJ2-7
abundance: NA

CDR3nt: TGTGCCAGCAGCCAGGCTGGTGAGCAGTACTTC
CDR3aa: CASSQAGEQYF
v_gene: TRBV5-4
d_gene: NA
j_gene: TRBJ2-7
abundance: NA

CDR3nt: TGTGCCAGCAGATCTCGGCCCGGCCATGAAAAACTGTTTTTT
CDR3aa: CASRSRPGHEKLFF
v_gene: TRBV28
d_gene: NA
j_gene: TRBJ1-4
abundance: NA

CDR3nt: TGTGCCAGCAGCTTAAGGGGTAACCAAGAGACCCAGTACTTC
CDR3aa: CASSLRGNQETQYF
v_gene: TRBV7-6
d_gene: NA
j_gene: TRBJ2-5
abundance: NA

CDR3nt: TGTGCCAGCAGCCAAGGACAGGGGGTAAATAGGACCCAGTACTTC
CDR3aa: CASSQGQGVNRTQYF
v_gene: TRBV14
d_gene: TRBD1
j_gene: TRBJ2-5
abundance: NA

CDR3nt: TGTGCCTGGAGTGTACCCCCACAAAAAGCTGAAGCTTTCTTT
CDR3aa: CAWSVPPQKAEAFF
v_gene: TRBV30
d_gene: NA
j_gene: TRBJ1-1
abundance: NA

CDR3nt: TGTGCCAGCAGCGGGACAGGGGAGAGTGGTCAGCCCCAGCATTTT
CDR3aa: CASSGTGESGQPQHF
v_gene: TRBV7-9
d_gene: TRBD1
j_gene: TRBJ1-5
abundance: NA

CDR3nt: TGTGCCAGCAGTTTGTCAGGGGGTAACGTCTATGGCTACACCTTC
CDR3aa: CASSLSGGNVYGYTF
v_gene: TRBV27
d_gene: TRBD1
j_gene: TRBJ1-2
abundance: NA

CDR3nt: TGCAGCGTTGAGGCTAGCGGCCAAGATACGCAGTATTTT
CDR3aa: CSVEASGQDTQYF
v_gene: TRBV29-1
d_gene: TRBD2
j_gene: TRBJ2-3
abundance: NA

CDR3nt: TGTGCCACCGAGACTAGCGGGAGCCCCTACGAGCAGTACTTC
CDR3aa: CATETSGSPYEQYF
v_gene: TRBV10-3
d_gene: TRBD2
j_gene: TRBJ2-7
abundance: NA

CDR3nt: TGTGCCAGCAGCCCTCGGACAGGGGGCACGAACACTGAAGCTTTCTTT
CDR3aa: CASSPRTGGTNTEAFF
v_gene: TRBV9
d_gene: TRBD1
j_gene: TRBJ1-1
abundance: NA

CDR3nt: TGCGCCAGCAGCTTGGAAGGCAGGGCAGAAGGCTACACCTTC
CDR3aa: CASSLEGRAEGYTF
v_gene: TRBV5-1
d_gene: NA
j_gene: TRBJ1-2
abundance: NA

CDR3nt: TGTGCCAGCAGTCGTAGAGAGGGCTACACCTTC
CDR3aa: CASSRREGYTF
v_gene: TRBV7-9
d_gene: NA
j_gene: TRBJ1-2
abundance: few

CDR3nt: TGCGCCAGCTCTTCCGCCTTAGATTCCTACGAGCAGTACTTC
CDR3aa: CASSSALDSYEQYF
v_gene: TRBV5-1
d_gene: NA
j_gene: TRBJ2-7
abundance: NA

CDR3nt: TGTGCCAGCACTGCGGGACTGAACACCGGGGAGCTGTTTTTT
CDR3aa: CASTAGLNTGELFF
v_gene: TRBV11-2
d_gene: NA
j_gene: TRBJ2-2
abundance: NA

CDR3nt: TGTGCCAGCAGCTTCCCGACAGGGGATGCCAAAAACATTCAGTACTTC
CDR3aa: CASSFPTGDAKNIQYF
v_gene: TRBV5-4
d_gene: TRBD1
j_gene: TRBJ2-4
abundance: NA